The 21 T cell receptor beta chains given below trace back to one sample, sequenced in a study of tumor-infiltrating lymphocytes in localized non-small cell lung cancer. The protocol was immunoSEQ multiplex PCR, while the TCRdb copy is restricted to in-frame clones and leaves out a portion. The table has about 25,000 clones, roughly 71% seen once. Material for sequencing was lung tumor tissue. The receptors were gathered from a human donor with non-small cell lung cancer.

This clone was recorded once. The J gene is TRBJ2-7, the V gene TRBV19, with TRBD1 as a possible D gene (6 bases). CDR1 is LNHDA and CDR2 is SQIVND in the germline V gene (reference sequence). The V end lost 4 bases, the J end lost 1 base, and 17 bases lay between the germline ends. The CDR3 runs 16 residues. CDR3 nucleotide sequence: TGTGCCAGTAGTACAACACGCACAGGGATTTCCTACGAGCAGTACTTC. Protein: CASSTTRTGISYEQYF.

This clone was seen once. The chain links TRBV29-1 to TRBJ1-1, with D perhaps matching TRBD1 (6 bases). V lost 7 bases and J 0 bases, leaving 9 bases between the germline ends. The CDR3 runs 12 residues. CDR1 SQVTM and CDR2 ANQGSEA come from the germline V gene. The chain's CDR3 is CSAGQLNTEAFF. In DNA form, the CDR3 reads TGCAGCGCAGGACAGTTGAACACTGAAGCTTTCTTT.

The gene calls are TRBV7-6 and TRBJ2-1; D unresolved. Germline CDR1 reads SGHVS; CDR2 reads FNYEAQ. The germline V and J ends were trimmed by 5 bases and 2 bases, with 7 bases remaining between them. The CDR3 length is 13 residues. CDR3 loop: CASSLGPYNEQFF. For the CDR3, the DNA is TGTGCCAGCAGCCTCGGTCCCTACAATGAGCAGTTCTTC.

The chain is built from TRBV2 and TRBJ2-7; no definite D call. Germline assignment: CDR1 SNHLY and CDR2 FYNNEI. Deletions cut 8 bases from V and 0 bases from J, with 14 bases between. The CDR3 consists of 14 residues. CDR3 region: CASLRSGSSYEQYF. In nucleotides, the CDR3 is TGTGCCAGCCTCAGATCCGGTAGCTCCTACGAGCAGTACTTC.

This clone was detected only once. J is TRBJ2-2 and V is TRBV5-1; TRBD1 is a possible D gene (6 bases). V was trimmed by 4 bases and J by 4 bases, leaving 14 bases between them. In germline, CDR1 is SGHRS, CDR2 YFSETQ. The CDR3 runs to 15 residues. In nucleotides, the CDR3 is TGCGCCAGCAGCCCCATTGCAGGGGCCACCGGGGAGCTGTTTTTT. This encodes CASSPIAGATGELFF.

The table lists this clone with a few counts. The chain recombines TRBV28 with TRBJ1-3; 8 nucleotides line up with TRBD1. The CDR3 runs 16 residues. After removal of 7 bases from V and 2 bases from J, the junction contained 10 bases not matched to a gene. Germline V gene data show CDR1 as MDHEN and CDR2 as SYDVKM. The CDR3 reads CASTFPGGLAGNTIYF. CDR3 DNA: TGTGCCAGCACCTTTCCAGGGGGCTTAGCTGGAAACACCATATATTTT.

This clone appeared a few times. CDR3 DNA sequence: TGTGCCAGCTCGCTCGGGACTAGCCAATACGAGCAGTACTTC. Amino acids: CASSLGTSQYEQYF. The chain couples TRBV18 to TRBJ2-7; TRBD2 agrees at 9 bases. Germline V gene sequence: CDR1 KGHSH, CDR2 LQKENI. This CDR3 region has 14 residues. V lost 6 bases and J lost 4; bases outside the gene matches: 7.

This chain joins TRBV27 and TRBJ2-5; TRBD2 is a possible D gene (5 bases). The germline gives CDR1 MNHEY, CDR2 SMNVEV (reference sequence). The CDR3 covers 14 residues. The V end was cut by 4 bases, the J end by 5 bases, with 14 bases between. The CDR3 spells CASSSGLGGETQYF. The CDR3 DNA is TGTGCCAGCAGTTCTGGACTCGGCGGTGAGACCCAGTACTTC.

The gene calls are TRBV19 and TRBJ1-1; D might be TRBD1 (5 bases). CDR1 LNHDA and CDR2 SQIVND come from the germline V gene (reference sequence). CDR3 length: 19 amino acids. V gave up 7 bases and J gave up 4 bases, with 31 bases separating them. The CDR3 sequence: CASKTYGRWDPGGSTEAFF. Written as DNA, the CDR3 is TGTGCCAGTAAAACTTATGGCCGGTGGGACCCTGGGGGAAGCACTGAAGCTTTCTTT.

The J gene is TRBJ1-2, the V gene TRBV7-2; D is undetermined. Germline CDR1 is SGHTA and CDR2 is FQGNSA. The V end was cut by 1 base, the J end by 4 bases, with 4 bases between. CDR3 length: 12 amino acids. CDR3 DNA sequence: TGTGCCAGCAGCTTAGTCGGCTATGGCTACACCTTC. It codes for CASSLVGYGYTF.

This clone was seen more than once but under ten times. The chain employs TRBV30 and TRBJ1-1, with 7 nucleotides matching TRBD1. The V and J ends lost 2 bases and 6 bases, in that order; junction bases with no gene match: 3. The CDR3 covers 12 residues. Germline CDR1 is GTSNPN and CDR2 is SVGIG (reference sequence). Written as DNA, the CDR3 is TGTGCCTGGAGTAGACAGGGCTCTGAAGCTTTCTTT. It specifies CAWSRQGSEAFF.

This clone was detected only a few times. The V and J genes are TRBV29-1 and TRBJ1-2; no clear D. This CDR3 spans 11 amino acids. The germline V gene has CDR1 SQVTM and CDR2 ANQGSEA. Trimming removed 4 bases from V and 8 bases from J, with 11 bases in between. The CDR3 loop reads CSVVVESGYTF. The CDR3, as DNA: TGCAGCGTTGTAGTAGAGAGCGGCTACACCTTC.

The rearrangement joins TRBV7-2 to TRBJ2-6; D remains ambiguous. This CDR3 has 15 residues. Between the trimmed V and J ends, which lost 5 bases and 1 base, there was a span of 9 bases. Germline V gene lookup returns CDR1 SGHTA and CDR2 FQGNSA. The CDR3 reads CASSTAGSGANVLTF. CDR3 bases: TGTGCCAGCAGCACCGCCGGATCTGGGGCCAACGTCCTGACTTTC.

The chain recombines TRBV7-2 with TRBJ1-5, with TRBD1 identical over 7 bases. Germline loops: CDR1 SGHTA, CDR2 FQGNSA. Trimming cost V 4 bases and J 7 bases; bases outside gene matches: 7. This CDR3 spans 14 amino acids. CDR3 sequence reads: CASSSGGGRQPQHF. The CDR3 DNA is TGTGCCAGCAGCTCAGGGGGAGGAAGACAGCCCCAGCATTTT. The full variable domain, with the rest looked up from reference TRBV7-2 and TRBJ1-5, is GAGVSQSPSNKVTEKGKDVELRCDPISGHTALYWYRQSLGQGLEFLIYFQGNSAPDKSGLPSDRFSAERTGGSVSTLTIQRTQQEDSAVYLCASSSGGGRQPQHFGDGTRLSIL.

The gene calls are TRBV2 and TRBJ2-2; no clear D. V shed 6 bases and J shed 3 bases, with 14 bases lying between them. Germline lookup yields CDR1 SNHLY and CDR2 FYNNEI. The CDR3 contains 15 residues. This CDR3 is CASRLVGMDTGELFF. The CDR3, as DNA: TGTGCCAGCAGGCTAGTAGGGATGGACACCGGGGAGCTGTTTTTT.

The V call is TRBV30, the J call TRBJ2-1; D may be TRBD1 (5 bases). The CDR3 has 14 residues. From germline, CDR1 is GTSNPN and CDR2 SVGIG (reference sequence). The V end lost 5 bases, the J end lost 0 bases, and 11 bases lay between the germline ends. CDR3 bases: TGTGCCTGGGTTCACAGGAGCTCCTACAATGAGCAGTTCTTC. Translation gives CAWVHRSSYNEQFF. The full variable domain, with the rest looked up from reference TRBV30 and TRBJ2-1, is SQTIHQWPATLVQPVGSPLSLECTVEGTSNPNLYWYRQAAGRGLQLLFYSVGIGQISSEVPQNLSASRPQDRQFILSSKKLLLSDSGFYLCAWVHRSSYNEQFFGPGTRLTVL.

This clone was counted a single time. This chain connects TRBV27 to TRBJ2-5; D not certain. The germline V gene has CDR1 MNHEY and CDR2 SMNVEV (reference sequence). The CDR3 covers 12 residues. The V gene lost 0 bases and the J gene lost 5 bases, with 4 bases spanning the gap. The CDR3 loop is CASSLSGETQYF. The CDR3, as DNA: TGTGCCAGCAGTTTATCTGGGGAGACCCAGTACTTC.

V and J are TRBV2 and TRBJ2-6; TRBD2 might be the D (5 bases). Trimming shortened V by 7 bases and J by 0 bases, and 13 bases separated the two germline ends. CDR1 is SNHLY and CDR2 is FYNNEI in the germline V gene. The CDR3 sequence is 16 residues long. The CDR3 loop is CASIDSAFSGANVLTF. DNA for the CDR3: TGTGCCAGCATAGATAGCGCTTTCTCTGGGGCCAACGTCCTGACTTTC.

The chain is built from TRBV19 and TRBJ1-1; weak D call: TRBD1 (5 bases). Germline V gives CDR1 LNHDA, CDR2 SQIVND (reference sequence). The CDR3 covers 14 residues. The V end was cut by 5 bases, the J end by 1 base, with 11 bases between. In nucleotides, the CDR3 is TGTGCCAGTAGTCCGCGACAGAAGAACACTGAAGCTTTCTTT. As protein: CASSPRQKNTEAFF.

V usage is TRBV2 and J usage is TRBJ1-1; 7 nucleotides agree with TRBD1. V was pared by 6 bases and J by 1 base, with 5 bases of the junction left unmatched. The CDR3 totals 14 residues. Per germline, CDR1 SNHLY and CDR2 FYNNEI. The CDR3 nucleotides read TGTGCCAGCAGCGAGACAGGGCGGAACACTGAAGCTTTCTTT. As protein: CASSETGRNTEAFF.

CDR3 protein: CASSFGRSNTEAFF. CDR3 coding DNA: TGTGCCAGCAGCTTTGGTCGTTCGAACACTGAAGCTTTCTTT. The chain recombines TRBV11-2 with TRBJ1-1; no firm D call. The CDR3 totals 14 residues. V lost 3 bases and J 1 base, leaving 9 bases between the germline ends. The germline CDR1 and CDR2 sequences are SGHAT and FQNNGV. Full variable domain (rest looked up from reference TRBV11-2 and TRBJ1-1): EAGVAQSPRYKIIEKRQSVAFWCNPISGHATLYWYQQILGQGPKLLIQFQNNGVVDDSQLPKDRFSAERLKGVDSTLKIQPAKLEDSAVYLCASSFGRSNTEAFFGQGTRLTVV.